These T cell receptor beta chains were read from a single sample in a study of CD8 T cells in Susac syndrome. TCRdb recomputed calls from the immunoSEQ multiplex PCR reads with MiXCR, one row per CDR3 protein. The sample shows 170,000 or so distinct CDR3 sequences, approximately 95% of them seen only once. The material sequenced was CD8+ T cells from PBMCs. These receptors were taken from a human donor with multiple sclerosis. CDR3s include the opening cysteine and the closing phenylalanine or tryptophan. D genes are given only for firm matches. Clone sizes are given selectively: once, few, many, or a class where the clone is expanded.

D gene: .; clone size: once; V gene: TRBV5-6; J gene: TRBJ2-1; CDR3 protein: CASSFPGPYNEQFF; CDR3 DNA: TGTGCCAGCAGCTTCCCTGGGCCCTACAATGAGCAGTTCTTC
D gene: .; clone size: .; V gene: TRBV9; J gene: TRBJ2-3; CDR3 protein: CASSVDPFMYTDTQYF; CDR3 DNA: TGTGCCAGCAGCGTAGATCCTTTTATGTACACAGATACGCAGTATTTT
D gene: .; clone size: .; V gene: TRBV9; J gene: TRBJ2-7; CDR3 protein: CASSLRDGVSYEQYF; CDR3 DNA: TGTGCCAGCAGCCTCCGGGACGGAGTCTCCTACGAGCAGTACTTC
D gene: .; clone size: .; V gene: TRBV6-5; J gene: TRBJ2-1; CDR3 protein: CASSYSRGPNEQFF; CDR3 DNA: TGTGCCAGCAGTTACTCGAGAGGGCCCAATGAGCAGTTCTTC
D gene: .; clone size: .; V gene: TRBV2; J gene: TRBJ2-3; CDR3 protein: CASSEAGRGDTQYF; CDR3 DNA: TGTGCCAGCAGTGAAGCGGGGCGAGGAGATACGCAGTATTTT
D gene: .; clone size: .; V gene: TRBV6-5; J gene: TRBJ2-7; CDR3 protein: CASSYSGTHEQYF; CDR3 DNA: TGTGCCAGCAGTTACTCGGGGACCCACGAGCAGTACTTC
D gene: .; clone size: .; V gene: TRBV27; J gene: TRBJ2-7; CDR3 protein: CASSFRDRSYEQYF; CDR3 DNA: TGTGCCAGCAGTTTCCGAGACCGCTCCTACGAGCAGTACTTC
D gene: TRBD1; clone size: .; V gene: TRBV27; J gene: TRBJ2-7; CDR3 protein: CASSFNRGHGEQYF; CDR3 DNA: TGTGCCAGCAGTTTTAACAGGGGGCATGGAGAGCAGTACTTC
D gene: .; clone size: .; V gene: TRBV29-1; J gene: TRBJ1-1; CDR3 protein: CSVEAVEAFF; CDR3 DNA: TGCAGCGTTGAAGCCGTTGAAGCTTTCTTT
D gene: TRBD1; clone size: .; V gene: TRBV29-1; J gene: TRBJ2-7; CDR3 protein: CSVPGQGASYEQYF; CDR3 DNA: TGCAGCGTTCCGGGACAGGGGGCCTCCTACGAGCAGTACTTC
D gene: .; clone size: .; V gene: TRBV19; J gene: TRBJ2-3; CDR3 protein: CASSRGVPDTQYF; CDR3 DNA: TGTGCCAGTAGTAGAGGAGTCCCCGATACGCAGTATTTT
D gene: TRBD1; clone size: .; V gene: TRBV2; J gene: TRBJ2-7; CDR3 protein: CASSDGQGYAYEQYF; CDR3 DNA: TGTGCCAGCAGTGATGGACAGGGGTACGCCTACGAGCAGTACTTC
D gene: TRBD2; clone size: once; V gene: TRBV27; J gene: TRBJ2-5; CDR3 protein: CASSFRGVETQYF; CDR3 DNA: TGTGCCAGCAGTTTCCGGGGGGTAGAGACCCAGTACTTC
D gene: TRBD1; clone size: .; V gene: TRBV2; J gene: TRBJ2-7; CDR3 protein: CASSEPGQGGEQYF; CDR3 DNA: TGTGCCAGCAGTGAACCGGGACAGGGGGGCGAGCAGTACTTC
D gene: TRBD2; clone size: once; V gene: TRBV20-1; J gene: TRBJ2-7; CDR3 protein: CSARGGDTESYEQYF; CDR3 DNA: TGCAGTGCTCGGGGGGGGGACACAGAATCCTACGAGCAGTACTTC
D gene: .; clone size: .; V gene: TRBV28; J gene: TRBJ1-5; CDR3 protein: CASTPGGAGNQPQHF; CDR3 DNA: TGTGCCAGCACCCCGGGGGGCGCGGGGAATCAGCCCCAGCATTTT
D gene: TRBD2; clone size: .; V gene: TRBV9; J gene: TRBJ2-1; CDR3 protein: CASSGAGAAYNEQFF; CDR3 DNA: TGTGCCAGCAGCGGAGCGGGAGCAGCCTACAATGAGCAGTTCTTC
D gene: .; clone size: .; V gene: TRBV6-5; J gene: TRBJ2-1; CDR3 protein: CASTAGESHNEQFF; CDR3 DNA: TGTGCCAGCACCGCCGGGGAGAGCCACAATGAGCAGTTCTTC
D gene: TRBD2; clone size: .; V gene: TRBV28; J gene: TRBJ2-7; CDR3 protein: CASSYPAGTRVGEQYF; CDR3 DNA: TGTGCCAGCAGTTACCCCGCCGGGACTAGGGTTGGCGAGCAGTACTTC
D gene: .; clone size: .; V gene: TRBV6-5; J gene: TRBJ2-3; CDR3 protein: CASTLFLGDTQYF; CDR3 DNA: TGTGCCAGCACCCTGTTTTTGGGGGATACGCAGTATTTT
D gene: .; clone size: .; V gene: TRBV18; J gene: TRBJ2-5; CDR3 protein: CASSHLRRGQETQYF; CDR3 DNA: TGTGCCAGCTCTCACCTCCGGCGGGGACAAGAGACCCAGTACTTC
D gene: TRBD1; clone size: .; V gene: TRBV27; J gene: TRBJ2-1; CDR3 protein: CASSSGTGMDEQFF; CDR3 DNA: TGTGCCAGCAGTTCCGGGACAGGTATGGATGAGCAGTTCTTC
D gene: .; clone size: .; V gene: TRBV4-1; J gene: TRBJ2-7; CDR3 protein: CASRGESSYEQYF; CDR3 DNA: TGCGCCAGCAGGGGTGAAAGCTCCTACGAGCAGTACTTC
D gene: .; clone size: .; V gene: TRBV12-2; J gene: TRBJ1-5; CDR3 protein: CASHPGPNQPQHF; CDR3 DNA: TGTGCAAGTCACCCGGGGCCCAATCAGCCCCAGCATTTT
D gene: TRBD2; clone size: .; V gene: TRBV7-9; J gene: TRBJ2-1; CDR3 protein: CASSLASGGPNEQFF; CDR3 DNA: TGTGCCAGCAGCTTAGCTAGCGGGGGCCCCAATGAGCAGTTCTTC
D gene: TRBD1; clone size: .; V gene: TRBV12-3/TRBV12-4; J gene: TRBJ1-1; CDR3 protein: CASSLKGAHNEAFF; CDR3 DNA: TGTGCCAGCAGTTTGAAGGGGGCGCATAATGAAGCTTTCTTT
D gene: .; clone size: .; V gene: TRBV29-1; J gene: TRBJ1-1; CDR3 protein: CSVDEGSTEAFF; CDR3 DNA: TGCAGCGTTGACGAGGGATCCACTGAAGCTTTCTTT
D gene: .; clone size: once; V gene: TRBV28; J gene: TRBJ2-3; CDR3 protein: CASSLYLREDTQYF; CDR3 DNA: TGTGCCAGCAGTTTGTACCTCAGGGAAGATACGCAGTATTTT
D gene: .; clone size: once; V gene: TRBV7-9; J gene: TRBJ2-7; CDR3 protein: CASSSREDYEQYF; CDR3 DNA: TGTGCCAGCAGCTCCAGGGAGGACTACGAGCAGTACTTC
D gene: .; clone size: few; V gene: TRBV9; J gene: TRBJ2-3; CDR3 protein: CASSVDPDTQYF; CDR3 DNA: TGTGCCAGCAGCGTAGATCCTGATACGCAGTATTTT
D gene: .; clone size: .; V gene: TRBV5-1; J gene: TRBJ1-2; CDR3 protein: CASSTPGERGYTF; CDR3 DNA: TGCGCCAGCAGCACTCCGGGAGAACGCGGCTACACCTTC
D gene: .; clone size: .; V gene: TRBV27; J gene: TRBJ1-1; CDR3 protein: CASSLSRGTNTEAFF; CDR3 DNA: TGTGCCAGCAGTTTATCGAGGGGCACGAACACTGAAGCTTTCTTT
D gene: TRBD2; clone size: .; V gene: TRBV29-1; J gene: TRBJ2-1; CDR3 protein: CSVEDLFSARLAQYNEQFF; CDR3 DNA: TGCAGCGTTGAAGATCTTTTTTCGGCCCGACTAGCGCAATACAATGAGCAGTTCTTC
D gene: TRBD2; clone size: .; V gene: TRBV7-6; J gene: TRBJ2-7; CDR3 protein: CASSLSPSGVLRGAYEQYF; CDR3 DNA: TGTGCCAGCAGCTTATCTCCTAGCGGGGTGTTGCGGGGAGCCTACGAGCAGTACTTC
D gene: .; clone size: .; V gene: TRBV13; J gene: TRBJ2-1; CDR3 protein: CASSSELRYNEQFF; CDR3 DNA: TGTGCCAGCAGCTCCGAACTGAGATACAATGAGCAGTTCTTC
D gene: TRBD1; clone size: .; V gene: TRBV29-1; J gene: TRBJ2-1; CDR3 protein: CSVETGGYEQFF; CDR3 DNA: TGCAGCGTTGAAACAGGGGGCTATGAGCAGTTCTTC
D gene: TRBD2; clone size: .; V gene: TRBV29-1; J gene: TRBJ2-3; CDR3 protein: CSVARTSGGPADTQYF; CDR3 DNA: TGCAGCGTTGCTCGGACTAGCGGGGGCCCCGCAGATACGCAGTATTTT
D gene: .; clone size: .; V gene: TRBV7-9; J gene: TRBJ2-2; CDR3 protein: CATTLNRSNTGELFF; CDR3 DNA: TGTGCCACTACACTAAACAGGTCGAACACCGGGGAGCTGTTTTTT
D gene: .; clone size: .; V gene: TRBV5-1; J gene: TRBJ2-7; CDR3 protein: CASSLEVGINYEQYF; CDR3 DNA: TGCGCCAGCAGCTTGGAGGTTGGGATCAACTACGAGCAGTACTTC
D gene: .; clone size: .; V gene: TRBV27; J gene: TRBJ1-2; CDR3 protein: CASSAQRVVLGGYTF; CDR3 DNA: TGTGCCAGCAGTGCCCAGCGGGTCGTCTTGGGGGGCTACACCTTC
D gene: TRBD2; clone size: .; V gene: TRBV24-1; J gene: TRBJ2-3; CDR3 protein: CATSDLRSGRMEGTDTQYF; CDR3 DNA: TGTGCCACCAGTGATTTGCGTAGCGGGAGAATGGAAGGCACAGATACGCAGTATTTT
D gene: TRBD2; clone size: .; V gene: TRBV12-5; J gene: TRBJ2-3; CDR3 protein: CASAESGGAGDTQYF; CDR3 DNA: TGTGCTAGTGCCGAGAGCGGGGGGGCGGGAGATACGCAGTATTTT
D gene: .; clone size: .; V gene: TRBV9; J gene: TRBJ2-7; CDR3 protein: CASSPPLGREQYF; CDR3 DNA: TGTGCCAGCAGCCCTCCGCTGGGTCGCGAGCAGTACTTC
D gene: .; clone size: .; V gene: TRBV6-5; J gene: TRBJ2-5; CDR3 protein: CASSYSTIGGETQYF; CDR3 DNA: TGTGCCAGCAGTTACTCGACTATTGGGGGAGAGACCCAGTACTTC
D gene: .; clone size: .; V gene: TRBV11-2; J gene: TRBJ2-1; CDR3 protein: CASSLVGLYGEQFF; CDR3 DNA: TGTGCCAGCAGCTTAGTAGGGCTTTACGGTGAGCAGTTCTTC